The present T cell receptor beta chain was sequenced within a study of T cell clonality in common variable immunodeficiency. V shed 0 bases, J shed 3 bases, and the junction held 2 bases outside the gene matches. CDR3 length: 15 amino acids. CDR1 and CDR2 from the germline V gene are SGDLS and YYNGEE. Equal genomic DNA amounts from CVID and control samples were sequenced. The method was immunoSEQ multiplex PCR; TCRdb's version includes in-frame clones alone and lacks a portion of them. The profile covers about 52,000 clones, none occurring a single time. Study findings and constraints: Repertoire-complication correlations in CVID were limited by patient heterogeneity. The cause of increased CVID clonality remains unclear without subpopulation sequencing.

This clone was observed at least ten times. The antigen is not known. The DNA ends 3 residues before the CDR3 does, and the rest of the CDR3 is filled in from the germline J gene. V and J are TRBV9 and TRBJ2-3; 9 bases fit TRBD2. Input material: peripheral blood mononuclear cells. The sequence derives from a person between 18 and 75 years old in good health. The CDR3 reads CASSVGSGRTDTQYF. The sequenced CDR3 bases are TGTGCCAGCAGCGTAGGTAGCGGGAGAACAGATACG.